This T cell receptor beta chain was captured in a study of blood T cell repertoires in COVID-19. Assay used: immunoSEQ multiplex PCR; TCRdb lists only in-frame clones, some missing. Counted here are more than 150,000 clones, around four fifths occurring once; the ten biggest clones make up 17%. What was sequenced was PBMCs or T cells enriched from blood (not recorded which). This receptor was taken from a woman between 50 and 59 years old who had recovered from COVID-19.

The CDR3 loop reads CASSLNRAGGGEQFF. Here the CDR3 DNA reads TGTGCCAGCAGTCTCAATCGAGCGGGGGGAGGTGAGCAGTTCTTC. The chain carries TRBV27 and TRBJ2-1; 9 bases are shared with TRBD2. The junction had 11 bases not matched to a gene; V was cut back by 5 bases and J by 9 bases. This CDR3 spans 15 amino acids. Germline V gene lookup returns CDR1 MNHEY and CDR2 SMNVEV (reference sequence).